Below are 19 T cell receptor beta chains sequenced from a single sample in a study of blood T cells in healthy people across ages. PCR was performed a second time for 7 to 11 cycles using a sample-barcoded 5' primer and a J-beta primer mix. MiXCR was run by TCRdb on the 5' RACE reads, yielding one entry per CDR3 protein. The sample includes 550,000 to 650,000 distinct CDR3 sequences, about 30% seen only once; the top ten take around a sixth. Sample: blood. Receptor source: a woman aged 80 or over in good health.

In its sample, this clonotype was seen a few times. The chain recombines TRBV6-5 with TRBJ2-2; D uncertain. Germline V gene data show CDR1 as MNHEY and CDR2 as SVGAGI. This CDR3 is 17 amino acids long. V was clipped by 0 bases and J by 0 bases, with 11 bases between them. The CDR3 DNA is TGTGCCAGCAGTTACTCCCGGTCTTATTCGAACACCGGGGAGCTGTTTTTT. It specifies CASSYSRSYSNTGELFF.

This clonotype was seen ten or more times. This rearrangement joins TRBV21-1 to TRBJ1-2; TRBD1 is taken as the D call from the table, unchecked against the DNA. TRBV21-1 is designated a pseudogene. This CDR3 comprises 15 residues. The CDR3 DNA follows: TGTGCCAGCAGTCAAAGCAGGGGGCAACGCTATGGCTACACCTTC. Residues: CASSQSRGQRYGYTF.

With respect to this clonotype: A clone one base away is much larger, so this may be a read error. The chain is built from TRBV30 and TRBJ2-5; no firm D call. The J call may be incorrect, as the DNA end agrees better with TRBJ2-7. The CDR3 totals 12 residues. CDR1 is GTSNPN, CDR2 SVGIG, per germline (reference sequence). The chain's CDR3 is CAWSVTGYEQYF. Here the CDR3 DNA reads TGTGCCTGGAGTGTAACGGGTTACGAGCAGTACTTC.

A word on this clonotype: A read error may be the cause here, since a much bigger clone is one base away. V usage is TRBV4-1 and J usage is TRBJ1-2; TRBD1 matches at 7 bases. Looked up from germline, CDR1 is MGHRA and CDR2 is YSYEKL. This CDR3 is built from 14 residues. The CDR3 loop reads CASGQDRDGYGYTF. The CDR3 DNA reads as TGCGCCAGCGGCCAAGACAGGGATGGGTATGGCTACACCTTC.

This sequence joins TRBV5-1 and TRBJ2-1; D gene ambiguous. The CDR3 runs 13 residues. The germline V gene has CDR1 SGHRS and CDR2 YFSETQ. V lost 7 bases to trimming and J lost 6 bases, with 14 bases between them. The CDR3 coding sequence is TGCGCCAGCTTCAATCCAGGCCCCAATGAGCAGTTCTTC. Its protein product is CASFNPGPNEQFF.

This clonotype has a handful of counts. CDR3 amino acids: CATTLVSEPGNEQYF. The CDR3 DNA reads TGTGCCACCACCCTGGTGTCGGAACCGGGGAATGAGCAGTACTTC. The chain couples TRBV15 to TRBJ2-5, with D possibly TRBD2 on 5 matching bases. Trimming took off 7 bases at V and 11 bases at J, with 26 bases between the two ends. The length of the CDR3 is 15 residues. Germline V CDR1 and CDR2: LNHNV, YYDKDF (reference sequence).

This clonotype came up a few times. This may come from a read error, since a much larger clone is one base off. The chain is built from TRBV7-7 and TRBJ2-1; D is possibly TRBD2 (6 bases). The J call may be wrong; the DNA end is better matched by TRBJ2-7. The CDR3 is 13 residues long. Germline CDR1 and CDR2: SSHAT and FNYEAQ (reference sequence). The CDR3 sequence: CASSPRGPNEQYF. CDR3 DNA sequence: TGTGCTAGCAGCCCGCGGGGACCCAATGAGCAGTACTTC.

This clonotype occurred a few times. J is TRBJ2-1 and V is TRBV28, with 12 nucleotides matching TRBD2. J was trimmed by 0 bases and V by 3 bases; bases with no gene match: 6. Germline CDR1 and CDR2: MDHEN and SYDVKM. CDR3 length: 18 residues. Written as DNA, the CDR3 is TGTGCCAGCAGTTTTACTAGCGGGGGGATAAGCTCCTACAATGAGCAGTTCTTC. The encoded protein is CASSFTSGGISSYNEQFF.

The V call is TRBV5-6, the J call TRBJ2-7; TRBD2 might be the D (6 bases). The CDR3 spans 18 residues. V lost 3 bases, J lost 0 bases, and 22 bases lay in between. Germline V lookup: CDR1 SGHDT, CDR2 YYEEEE. CDR3 bases: TGTGCCAGCAGCTGGGGCGGGAACATCTCAAAAGGCTCCTACGAGCAGTACTTC. Its protein product is CASSWGGNISKGSYEQYF.

The chain employs TRBV6-2 or TRBV6-3 and TRBJ2-5; D may be TRBD2 (6 bases). This CDR3 comprises 16 residues. Trimming stripped 6 bases from V and 1 base from J, with 18 bases between. CDR1 and CDR2 (germline): MNHEY, SVGEGT. CDR3 region: CASSLAVGGLQETQYF. The CDR3, as DNA: TGTGCCAGCAGCTTGGCTGTTGGGGGACTCCAAGAGACCCAGTACTTC.

Points on this clonotype: Being one base from a much bigger clone, this may be a read error. The V call is TRBV25-1, the J call TRBJ2-1; either TRBD1 or TRBD2 may fit D (5 bases each). There are 13 residues in the CDR3. CDR1 and CDR2 (germline): MGHDK, SYGVNS. Trimming removed 6 bases at V and 8 bases at J, with 14 bases between. The CDR3 coding sequence is TGTGCCAGCAGGAGGGGCCCAGTCGATGAGCAGTTCTTC. Its protein is CASRRGPVDEQFF. The full variable domain, in which reference TRBV25-1 and TRBJ2-1 provide the parts outside the CDR3, is EADIYQTPRYLVIGTGKKITLECSQTMGHDKMYWYQQDPGMELHLIHYSYGVNSTEKGDLSSESTVSRIRTEHFPLTLESARPSHTSQYLCASRRGPVDEQFFGPGTRLTVL.

This clonotype was observed a handful of times. This chain joins TRBV7-2 and TRBJ1-1, with D uncertain. The germline CDR1 and CDR2 sequences are SGHTA and FQGNSA. Trimming shortened V by 5 bases and J by 11 bases, and 15 bases separated the two germline ends. The CDR3 length is 12 residues. The chain's CDR3 is CASSAWTFTAFF. Here the CDR3 DNA reads TGTGCCAGCAGCGCGTGGACTTTTACGGCTTTCTTT.

In this sample, this clonotype turned up many times. V is TRBV24-1 and J is TRBJ2-1, with D uncertain. The V end was cut by 5 bases, the J end by 0 bases, with 13 bases between. Germline CDR1 is KGHDR and CDR2 is SFDVKD. The CDR3 is 16 amino acids. This chain's CDR3 is CATSASSPGSYNEQFF. For the CDR3, the DNA is TGTGCCACCAGTGCAAGCTCGCCCGGCTCCTACAATGAGCAGTTCTTC.

V is TRBV10-3 and J is TRBJ1-5; 8 bases line up with TRBD1. Germline V gene lookup returns CDR1 ENHRY and CDR2 SYGVKD. Unmatched junction bases numbered 8, after V lost 3 bases and J lost 1 base. This CDR3 is 17 amino acids long. CDR3 bases: TGTGCCATCAGTGATTTTGTGGGACAGGCGAGCAATCAGCCCCAGCATTTT. The encoded protein is CAISDFVGQASNQPQHF.

This clonotype was seen only a few times. The V gene is TRBV2, the J gene TRBJ2-2; TRBD1 agrees at 8 bases. Looked up from germline, CDR1 is SNHLY and CDR2 is FYNNEI. After removal of 8 bases from V and 6 bases from J, the junction contained 8 bases not matched to a gene. This CDR3 is 14 amino acids long. The CDR3 reads CASGDRRTAGELFF. The CDR3 nucleotides read TGTGCCAGCGGGGACAGGAGAACCGCCGGGGAGCTGTTTTTT.

The sample holds many counts of this clonotype. This chain joins TRBV11-2 and TRBJ1-6; D remains unclear. The CDR3 consists of 16 residues. V lost 5 bases and J lost 9, with 20 bases in between. CDR1 is SGHAT, CDR2 FQNNGV, per germline. The CDR3 is CASSRRRAALGSPLHF. In DNA form, the CDR3 reads TGTGCCAGCAGCCGCCGTCGGGCGGCACTAGGTTCACCCCTCCACTTT. Supplemented by reference TRBV11-2 and TRBJ1-6, the full variable domain reads EAGVAQSPRYKIIEKRQSVAFWCNPISGHATLYWYQQILGQGPKLLIQFQNNGVVDDSQLPKDRFSAERLKGVDSTLKIQPAKLEDSAVYLCASSRRRAALGSPLHFGNGTRLTVT.

The rearrangement joins TRBV24-1 to TRBJ2-3, with 10 bases lining up with TRBD1. Germline values: CDR1 KGHDR, CDR2 SFDVKD. V shed 5 bases and J 2 bases; nucleotides not matched to a gene: 6. CDR3 length equals 16 residues. CDR3 loop: CATSALTGGITDTQYF. The DNA for the CDR3 is TGTGCCACCAGTGCCCTGACAGGGGGCATCACAGATACGCAGTATTTT.

This clonotype was seen many times. This chain uses TRBV5-1 with TRBJ2-1; D is uncertain. The CDR3 runs 15 residues. Germline V gives CDR1 SGHRS, CDR2 YFSETQ. The V end lost 4 bases, the J end lost 5 bases, and 16 bases lay between the germline ends. The CDR3 here is CASSVTTSPNNEQFF. CDR3 DNA: TGCGCCAGCAGCGTTACTACCTCACCCAACAATGAGCAGTTCTTC. The full variable domain, rest sourced from reference TRBV5-1 and TRBJ2-1, is KAGVTQTPRYLIKTRGQQVTLSCSPISGHRSVSWYQQTPGQGLQFLFEYFSETQRNKGNFPGRFSGRQFSNSRSEMNVSTLELGDSALYLCASSVTTSPNNEQFFGPGTRLTVL.

This clonotype was counted ten times or more. The chain links TRBV3-1 to TRBJ2-1; D not certain. The CDR3 length is 12 residues. Trimming pared 4 bases from V and 3 bases from J, leaving 4 bases between. Germline V lookup: CDR1 LGHDT, CDR2 YNNKEL (reference sequence). The CDR3 is CASSRLYNEQFF. The CDR3 region has the DNA TGTGCCAGCAGCCGCCTCTACAATGAGCAGTTCTTC.